This T cell receptor (beta chain) was obtained from a study of cytomegalovirus exposure and HLA in healthy donors. This CDR3 has 14 residues. V gave up 5 bases and J gave up 5 bases; unmatched junction bases: 8. CDR1 MDHEN and CDR2 SYDVKM come from the germline V gene. In the PCR, 60 Vbeta and 13 Jbeta primers were used. This table comes from immunoSEQ multiplex PCR, and its TCRdb copy is limited to in-frame clones, with some not included. The table lists some 180,000 clones, around 77% of them singletons. Findings and caveats of the study: Generally TCR sequences proved uncommon, though certain public TCRs appeared in numerous donors.

On this clone itself: Its antigen is unknown.

The sequenced sample was PBMCs. The chain combines TRBV28 with TRBJ2-7; TRBD2 aligns across 8 bases. This clonotype was obtained from a man aged 25-40 years in good health and CMV-seronegative. The CDR3 nucleotides are TGTGCCAGCAGTCCCGGACTAGCTCCTCACGAGCAGTACTTC. It is translated as CASSPGLAPHEQYF.